The 22 T cell receptor beta chains in this list originate from one sample, sequenced in a study of shared clonotypes between healthy human individuals. Data came from immunoSEQ multiplex PCR; TCRdb stores just in-frame clones and leaves some out. The sample carries about 330,000 clones, about 74% recorded once. Sequenced: memory CD4+ T cells sorted from blood. Subset reported: CD45RA-negative fraction. All receptors come from a man aged 25-40 years in good health.

This clone showed up just a few times. V gene TRBV6-1 combines with J gene TRBJ1-5; maybe TRBD1 (6 bases). Trimming stripped 4 bases from V and 2 bases from J, with 9 bases between. This CDR3 comprises 14 residues. The V gene's germline CDR1 is MNHNS and CDR2 SASEGT. CDR3 amino acids: CASSASGGNQPQHF. The CDR3 bases are TGTGCCAGCAGTGCTTCAGGGGGCAATCAGCCCCAGCATTTT.

The V call is TRBV7-8, the J call TRBJ1-1; D gene uncertain. Germline V gene lookup returns CDR1 SGHVS and CDR2 FQNEAQ. Trimming shortened V by 0 bases and J by 0 bases, and 5 bases separated the two germline ends. The CDR3 is made up of 14 amino acids. CDR3 region: CASSLAGMNTEAFF. The CDR3, as DNA: TGTGCCAGCAGCTTAGCGGGAATGAACACTGAAGCTTTCTTT. The whole variable domain, remainder taken from reference TRBV7-8 and TRBJ1-1, is GAGVSQSPRYKVAKRGQDVALRCDPISGHVSLFWYQQALGQGPEFLTYFQNEAQLDKSGLPSDRFFAERPEGSVSTLKIQRTQQEDSAVYLCASSLAGMNTEAFFGQGTRLTVV.

V is TRBV7-9 and J is TRBJ1-2, with a tentative D call TRBD1 (5 bases). This CDR3 contains 15 residues. The ends were cut back, 0 bases at V and 4 bases at J, with 12 bases in the middle. Germline CDR1 SEHNR, CDR2 FQNEAQ (reference sequence). The CDR3: CASSLAMMGGYGYTF. In nucleotides, the CDR3 is TGTGCCAGCAGCTTAGCTATGATGGGGGGCTATGGCTACACCTTC.

This clone was recorded once. V usage is TRBV7-4 and J usage is TRBJ2-7; no clear D. CDR1 and CDR2 (germline): SGHVT, SQSDAQ. Trimming took off 6 bases at V and 5 bases at J, with 11 bases between the two ends. The CDR3 loop spans 12 amino acids. The CDR3: CASSKSSHEQYF. The CDR3 DNA is TGTGCCAGCAGTAAAAGTTCTCACGAGCAGTACTTC.

This CDR3 reads CASSRGGQPQHF. As DNA, the CDR3 is TGTGCCAGCAGCCGGGGAGGTCAGCCCCAGCATTTT. The rearrangement uses TRBV25-1 and TRBJ1-5, with D unclear. Per germline, CDR1 MGHDK and CDR2 SYGVNS. Trimming cost V 6 bases and J 6 bases, with 9 bases left between them. This CDR3 is 12 amino acids long.

V gene TRBV27 combines with J gene TRBJ2-7; 8 bases agree with TRBD1. The CDR3 sequence is 15 residues long. Losses at the gene ends were 5 bases for V and 2 bases for J; bases not matched to a gene: 8. Germline V gives CDR1 MNHEY, CDR2 SMNVEV (reference sequence). The DNA for the CDR3 is TGTGCCAGCAGTCCACGGACAGGGAGAACCTACGAGCAGTACTTC. Translation gives CASSPRTGRTYEQYF.

The chain couples TRBV4-1 to TRBJ1-2; no definite D call. Germline V lookup: CDR1 MGHRA, CDR2 YSYEKL. The CDR3 is 13 amino acids. V was clipped by 0 bases and J by 5 bases, with 7 bases between them. The CDR3 is CASSQDGRYGYTF. In nucleotides, the CDR3 is TGCGCCAGCAGCCAAGATGGACGGTATGGCTACACCTTC.

This chain connects TRBV19 to TRBJ2-1; no reliable D call. V was trimmed by 1 base and J by 6 bases, leaving 13 bases between them. Germline-derived CDR1 and CDR2 are LNHDA and SQIVND (reference sequence). The CDR3 length is 15 residues. The CDR3 protein is CASSIAAEPGNEQFF. The CDR3, as DNA: TGTGCCAGTAGTATAGCGGCAGAACCTGGCAATGAGCAGTTCTTC.

The chain has TRBV11-3 and TRBJ2-5; D perhaps matches TRBD1 (5 bases). This CDR3 has 15 amino acids. The germline V gene encodes CDR1 SGHNT and CDR2 YENEEA. The ends were cut back, 1 base at V and 3 bases at J, with 12 bases in the middle. The CDR3, as DNA: TGTGCCAGCAGCTTAGGGCTTGTCAGGGAAGAGACCCAGTACTTC. Translating gives CASSLGLVREETQYF.

This rearrangement joins TRBV27 to TRBJ2-1, with D perhaps matching TRBD1 or TRBD2 (5 bases each). The ends were cut back, 6 bases at V and 2 bases at J, with 17 bases in the middle. The CDR3 covers 16 residues. Germline CDR1 is MNHEY and CDR2 is SMNVEV (reference sequence). CDR3 nucleotides: TGTGCCAGCAGGTCCGGGACCCCTGGCACCTACAATGAGCAGTTCTTC. This gives the protein CASRSGTPGTYNEQFF.

This chain joins TRBV4-3 and TRBJ2-3; 8 bases fit TRBD2. CDR3 length: 18 amino acids. V shed 4 bases and J 2 bases; nucleotides not matched to a gene: 14. Germline loops: CDR1 LGHNA, CDR2 YSLEER. The CDR3 loop reads CASSPVLAGIDLTDTQYF. CDR3 nucleotide sequence: TGCGCCAGCAGCCCCGTTCTAGCGGGCATAGACCTCACAGATACGCAGTATTTT.

The V and J genes are TRBV10-3 and TRBJ2-6; TRBD2 might be the D (6 bases). V dropped 6 bases and J dropped 2 bases, with 14 bases sitting between them. The CDR3 covers 16 residues. The V gene's germline CDR1 is ENHRY and CDR2 SYGVKD. The CDR3 nucleotides are TGTGCCATCAGCCAAGTAGGAGGGGCTGGGGCCAACGTCCTGACTTTC. It yields the protein CAISQVGGAGANVLTF.

This clone was recorded only once. The chain uses TRBV5-4 and TRBJ2-2; D remains unclear. CDR3 length: 15 amino acids. Germline values: CDR1 SGHNT, CDR2 YYREEE (reference sequence). Deletions cut 1 base from V and 0 bases from J, with 7 bases between. The CDR3 DNA reads as TGTGCCAGCAGCTTGTCCCCCGCGAACACCGGGGAGCTGTTTTTT. Encoded protein: CASSLSPANTGELFF.

The V and J genes are TRBV7-9 and TRBJ2-7; D is possibly TRBD2 (5 bases). This CDR3 spans 14 amino acids. Per the germline V gene, CDR1 is SEHNR and CDR2 is FQNEAQ (reference sequence). Trimming left V 5 bases short and J 2 bases short, with 13 bases between. The DNA for the CDR3 is TGTGCCAGCAGCACCGGCGGACTCCCCTACGAGCAGTACTTC. It encodes CASSTGGLPYEQYF.

This sequence joins TRBV28 and TRBJ1-2; the match to TRBD1 covers 7 bases. J lost 4 bases, V lost 5 bases, and 7 bases had no gene match. Per germline, CDR1 MDHEN and CDR2 SYDVKM. This CDR3 spans 14 amino acids. Here the CDR3 DNA reads TGTGCCAGCAGTGTACCGGGACAGTTCTATGGCTACACCTTC. This gives the protein CASSVPGQFYGYTF.

This clone is a singleton in its sample. One base separates it from a far larger clone, so it is likely a read error. In the same sample, other DNA sequences code for this CDR3. The rearrangement uses TRBV6-5 and TRBJ2-1; D uncertain. V lost 0 bases and J lost 7, with 7 bases in between. Germline CDR1 reads MNHEY; CDR2 reads SVGAGI. The CDR3 is 13 residues long. CDR3 nucleotide sequence: TGTGCCAGCAGTTACTCTGCCCATAATGAGCAGTTCTTC. The encoded protein is CASSYSAHNEQFF.

The CDR3 is CASSSPTSGLTQFF. The CDR3 coding sequence is TGTGCCAGCAGCTCCCCGACTAGCGGATTGACCCAGTTCTTC. This rearrangement joins TRBV11-2 to TRBJ2-1; TRBD2 aligns across 9 bases. Germline values: CDR1 SGHAT, CDR2 FQNNGV. J gave up 13 bases and V 4 bases, and 11 bases lay outside the gene matches. This CDR3 comprises 14 residues.

This chain uses TRBV19 with TRBJ1-5; TRBD1 is a possible D gene (5 bases). The CDR3 length is 15 residues. Germline V gives CDR1 LNHDA, CDR2 SQIVND (reference sequence). V lost 0 bases to trimming and J lost 1 base, with 7 bases between them. The CDR3 sequence: CASSIDGGSNQPQHF. CDR3 DNA: TGTGCCAGTAGTATAGATGGGGGAAGCAATCAGCCCCAGCATTTT. Full variable domain (remainder filled in from reference TRBV19 and TRBJ1-5): DGGITQSPKYLFRKEGQNVTLSCEQNLNHDAMYWYRQDPGQGLRLIYYSQIVNDFQKGDIAEGYSVSREKKESFPLTVTSAQKNPTAFYLCASSIDGGSNQPQHFGDGTRLSIL.

The DNA for the CDR3 is TGTGCCAGCAGCTTGGCCGGGGGACGCACCGGGGAGCTGTTTTTT. Amino acid sequence: CASSLAGGRTGELFF. The chain recombines TRBV5-4 with TRBJ2-2, with D perhaps TRBD2 (6 bases). Trimming shortened V by 0 bases and J by 4 bases, and 10 bases separated the two germline ends. CDR3 length equals 15 residues. Germline V CDR1 and CDR2: SGHNT, YYREEE (reference sequence).

The J gene is TRBJ1-3, the V gene TRBV6-5, with 7 positions matching TRBD1. V lost 5 bases and J lost 2; bases outside the gene matches: 6. Germline V gene sequence: CDR1 MNHEY, CDR2 SVGAGI. The CDR3 has 15 amino acids. The CDR3 DNA sequence: TGTGCCAGCAGTCGTCATACAGGGGCTGGAAACACCATATATTTT. Translated, it gives CASSRHTGAGNTIYF.

This clone has only a few counts. The rearrangement uses TRBV7-9 and TRBJ2-6, with 7 bases aligning to TRBD2. Germline V gene data show CDR1 as SEHNR and CDR2 as FQNEAQ (reference sequence). The CDR3 loop spans 18 amino acids. The ends lost 5 bases at V and 0 bases at J; junction bases unmatched: 10. In DNA form, the CDR3 reads TGTGCCAGCAGCCCCGGGAGGCGGTTAATCTCTGGGGCCAACGTCCTGACTTTC. It yields the protein CASSPGRRLISGANVLTF. Supplemented by reference TRBV7-9 and TRBJ2-6, the full variable domain reads DTGVSQNPRHKITKRGQNVTFRCDPISEHNRLYWYRQTLGQGPEFLTYFQNEAQLEKSRLLSDRFSAERPKGSFSTLEIQRTEQGDSAMYLCASSPGRRLISGANVLTFGAGSRLTVL.

The CDR3 sequence: CASSLGTVGTDTQYF. CDR3 bases: TGCGCCAGCAGCTTGGGGACAGTAGGGACAGATACGCAGTATTTT. The rearrangement uses TRBV5-1 and TRBJ2-3; D may be TRBD1 (6 bases). The ends were cut back, 0 bases at V and 3 bases at J, with 11 bases in the middle. The CDR3 contains 15 residues. Germline CDR1 is SGHRS and CDR2 is YFSETQ.